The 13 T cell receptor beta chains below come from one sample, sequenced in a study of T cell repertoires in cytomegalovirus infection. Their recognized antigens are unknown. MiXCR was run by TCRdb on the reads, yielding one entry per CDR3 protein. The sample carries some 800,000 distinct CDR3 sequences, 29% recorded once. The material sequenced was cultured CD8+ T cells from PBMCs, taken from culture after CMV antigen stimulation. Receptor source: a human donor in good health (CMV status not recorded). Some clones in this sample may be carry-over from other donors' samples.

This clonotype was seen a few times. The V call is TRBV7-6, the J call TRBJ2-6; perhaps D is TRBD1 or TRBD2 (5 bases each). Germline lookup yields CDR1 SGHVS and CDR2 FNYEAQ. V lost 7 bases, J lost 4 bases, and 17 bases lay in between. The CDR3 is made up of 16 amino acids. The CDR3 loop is CASTGGQGSGANVLTF. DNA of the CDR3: TGTGCCAGCACAGGAGGTCAGGGATCAGGGGCCAACGTCCTGACTTTC.

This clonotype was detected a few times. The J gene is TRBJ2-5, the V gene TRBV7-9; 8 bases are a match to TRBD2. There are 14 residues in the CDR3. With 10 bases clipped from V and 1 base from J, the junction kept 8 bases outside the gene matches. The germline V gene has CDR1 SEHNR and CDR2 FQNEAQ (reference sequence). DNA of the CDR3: TGTGCCATCCGGGGGGGAGTGGGCCAAGAGACCCAGTACTTC. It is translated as CAIRGGVGQETQYF.

The CDR3 is CASSSRQLYGYTF. Written as DNA, the CDR3 is TGTGCCAGCAGCTCGCGACAGCTATATGGCTACACCTTC. The gene calls are TRBV7-9 and TRBJ1-2, with TRBD1 as a possible D gene (5 bases). The CDR3 runs 13 residues. Germline V gene data show CDR1 as SEHNR and CDR2 as FQNEAQ (reference sequence). Trimming shortened V by 4 bases and J by 5 bases, and 11 bases separated the two germline ends.

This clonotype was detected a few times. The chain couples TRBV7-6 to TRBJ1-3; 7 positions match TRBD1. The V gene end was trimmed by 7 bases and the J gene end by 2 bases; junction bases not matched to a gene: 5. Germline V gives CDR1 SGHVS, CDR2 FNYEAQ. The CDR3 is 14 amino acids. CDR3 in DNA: TGTGCCAGCACCGAAGGGGGCACTGGAAACACCATATATTTT. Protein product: CASTEGGTGNTIYF.

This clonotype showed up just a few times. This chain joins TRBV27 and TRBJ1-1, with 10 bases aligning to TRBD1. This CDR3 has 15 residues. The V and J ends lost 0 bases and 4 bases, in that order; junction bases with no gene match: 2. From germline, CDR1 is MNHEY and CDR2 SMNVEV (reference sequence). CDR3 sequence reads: CASSLSRQGATEAFF. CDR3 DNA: TGTGCCAGCAGTTTATCAAGACAGGGGGCCACTGAAGCTTTCTTT.

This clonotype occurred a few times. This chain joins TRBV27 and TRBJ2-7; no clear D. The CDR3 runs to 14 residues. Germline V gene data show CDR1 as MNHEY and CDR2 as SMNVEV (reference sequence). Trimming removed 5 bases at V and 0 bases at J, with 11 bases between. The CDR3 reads CASSDRTASYEQYF. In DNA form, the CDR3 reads TGTGCCAGCAGTGACCGAACTGCCTCCTACGAGCAGTACTTC.

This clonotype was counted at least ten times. The CDR3 sequence is CASSPYGQVGELFF. As DNA, the CDR3 is TGTGCCAGCAGCCCATATGGACAGGTCGGGGAGCTGTTTTTT. This sequence joins TRBV7-2 and TRBJ2-2; 7 bases are shared with TRBD1. Trimming cost V 5 bases and J 7 bases; bases outside gene matches: 7. The length of the CDR3 is 14 residues. The germline gives CDR1 SGHTA, CDR2 FQGNSA. The variable domain in full, with the rest retrieved from reference TRBV7-2 and TRBJ2-2, is GAGVSQSPSNKVTEKGKDVELRCDPISGHTALYWYRQSLGQGLEFLIYFQGNSAPDKSGLPSDRFSAERTGGSVSTLTIQRTQQEDSAVYLCASSPYGQVGELFFGEGSRLTVL.

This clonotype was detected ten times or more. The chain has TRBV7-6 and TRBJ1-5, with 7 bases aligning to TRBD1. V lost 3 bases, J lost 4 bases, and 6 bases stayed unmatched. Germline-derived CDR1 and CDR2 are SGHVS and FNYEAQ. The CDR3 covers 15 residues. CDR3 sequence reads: CASSLYQGENQPQHF. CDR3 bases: TGTGCCAGCAGCTTGTACCAGGGGGAGAATCAGCCCCAGCATTTT.

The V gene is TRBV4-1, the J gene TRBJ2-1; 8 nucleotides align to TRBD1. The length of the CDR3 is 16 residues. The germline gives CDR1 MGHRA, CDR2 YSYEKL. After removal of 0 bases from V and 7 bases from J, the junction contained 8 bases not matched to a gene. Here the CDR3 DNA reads TGCGCCAGCAGCCAAGAAGTCCCGCAGGGGGCTAATGAGCAGTTCTTC. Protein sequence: CASSQEVPQGANEQFF.

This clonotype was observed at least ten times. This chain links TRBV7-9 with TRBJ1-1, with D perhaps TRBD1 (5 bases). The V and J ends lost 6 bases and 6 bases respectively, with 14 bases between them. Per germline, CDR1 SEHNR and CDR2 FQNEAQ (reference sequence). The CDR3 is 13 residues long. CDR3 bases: TGTGCCAGCAGACAGGTTTGGGACTCTGAAGCTTTCTTT. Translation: CASRQVWDSEAFF.

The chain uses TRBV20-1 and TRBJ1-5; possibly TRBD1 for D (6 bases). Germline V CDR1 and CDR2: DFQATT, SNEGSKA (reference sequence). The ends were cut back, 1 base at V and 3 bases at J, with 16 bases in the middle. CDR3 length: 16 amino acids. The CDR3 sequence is CSARVAGHHYNQPQHF. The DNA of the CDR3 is TGCAGTGCTAGAGTTGCGGGACATCATTACAATCAGCCCCAGCATTTT.

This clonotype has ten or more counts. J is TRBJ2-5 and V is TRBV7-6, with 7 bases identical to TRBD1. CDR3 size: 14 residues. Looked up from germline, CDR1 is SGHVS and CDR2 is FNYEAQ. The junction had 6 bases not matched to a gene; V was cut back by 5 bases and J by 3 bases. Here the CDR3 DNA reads TGTGCCAGCAGCCCGCCGACAGGGAAAGAGACCCAGTACTTC. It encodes CASSPPTGKETQYF.

The CDR3 loop is CASSEVGYEQYV. Written as DNA, the CDR3 is TGTGCCAGCAGTGAGGTGGGCTACGAGCAGTACGTC. J is TRBJ2-7 and V is TRBV2; D ambiguous. Germline values: CDR1 SNHLY, CDR2 FYNNEI. The CDR3 consists of 12 residues. V was pared by 3 bases and J by 3 bases, with 6 bases between.